The 32 T cell receptor beta chains given below trace back to one sample, sequenced in a study of cytomegalovirus exposure and HLA in healthy donors. In the PCR, 60 Vbeta and 13 Jbeta primers were used. Clones were read by immunoSEQ multiplex PCR, and TCRdb kept only the in-frame ones, dropping some. The sample comprises tens of thousands of clones, 79% of which are singletons, and under 25% rests with the top ten. Input material: PBMCs. The receptor source for this set is a woman between 40 and 50 years old in good health and CMV-seropositive.

This clone was counted between two and nine times. J is TRBJ1-1 and V is TRBV7-9; TRBD1 matches 9 bases. The CDR3 has 15 amino acids. The germline gives CDR1 SEHNR, CDR2 FQNEAQ (reference sequence). The J segment lost 5 bases and the V segment lost 5 bases, leaving 9 bases of the junction unmatched. This chain's CDR3 is CASSRMGQGRTEAFF. In DNA form, the CDR3 reads TGTGCCAGCAGCCGGATGGGACAGGGCAGGACTGAAGCTTTCTTT.

This chain uses TRBV6-1 with TRBJ2-1, with 8 positions matching TRBD2. With 2 bases clipped from V and 5 bases from J, the junction kept 11 bases outside the gene matches. The CDR3 totals 17 residues. Germline V lookup: CDR1 MNHNS, CDR2 SASEGT. As DNA, the CDR3 is TGTGCCAGCAGTGAAATCGGGGGGGCAGGGGCGAACAATGAGCAGTTCTTC. Protein sequence: CASSEIGGAGANNEQFF.

The chain recombines TRBV2 with TRBJ2-3, with D unclear. V was shortened by 4 bases and J by 4 bases, with 6 bases between the two germline ends. CDR1 is SNHLY, CDR2 FYNNEI, per germline. The CDR3 consists of 12 residues. The CDR3: CASSVSADTQYF. CDR3 DNA sequence: TGTGCCAGCAGTGTCTCGGCAGATACGCAGTATTTT. Drawing the rest from reference TRBV2 and TRBJ2-3, the complete variable domain is EPEVTQTPSHQVTQMGQEVILRCVPISNHLYFYWYRQILGQKVEFLVSFYNNEISEKSEIFDDQFSVERPDGSNFTLKIRSTKLEDSAMYFCASSVSADTQYFGPGTRLTVL.

This chain links TRBV2 with TRBJ2-7, with 9 bases fitting TRBD1. From germline, CDR1 is SNHLY and CDR2 FYNNEI. V dropped 6 bases and J dropped 2; count of bases not matched to a gene: 11. The CDR3 runs 16 residues. This CDR3 is CASSPRGQGPTYEQYF. The CDR3, as DNA: TGTGCCAGCAGCCCACGTGGACAGGGGCCGACCTACGAGCAGTACTTC. Complete variable domain (other parts from reference TRBV2 and TRBJ2-7): EPEVTQTPSHQVTQMGQEVILRCVPISNHLYFYWYRQILGQKVEFLVSFYNNEISEKSEIFDDQFSVERPDGSNFTLKIRSTKLEDSAMYFCASSPRGQGPTYEQYFGPGTRLTVT.

This chain links TRBV2 with TRBJ2-3; 11 bases fit TRBD2. Germline CDR1 is SNHLY and CDR2 is FYNNEI. The CDR3 sequence is 17 residues long. After removal of 6 bases from V and 7 bases from J, the junction contained 15 bases not matched to a gene. For the CDR3, the DNA is TGTGCCAGCAGCCCGGGGACCACTAGCGGGAGAGGAAATACGCAGTATTTT. It translates to CASSPGTTSGRGNTQYF.

The chain links TRBV4-2 to TRBJ1-1; D not resolved. Trimming took off 4 bases at V and 1 base at J, with 10 bases between the two ends. The germline V gene encodes CDR1 LGHNA and CDR2 YNFKEQ. The CDR3 consists of 14 residues. CDR3 region: CASSRRVSNTEAFF. The CDR3 coding sequence is TGTGCCAGCAGCCGGAGGGTTTCGAACACTGAAGCTTTCTTT.

Of note for this clone: The CDR3 ends on some other residue instead of the conserved phenylalanine or tryptophan, so this is likely a read error. The DNA is left out, because the CDR3 cannot be placed on it with certainty; the CDR3 is given as TCRdb lists it. The gene calls are TRBV30 and TRBJ1-2. The CDR3 contains 12 residues when both ends are counted. In germline, CDR1 is GTSNPN, CDR2 SVGIG (reference sequence). CDR3 region: CAWSNGTPLYSS.

The CDR3 protein is CASSYSREGSNQPQHF. The CDR3 DNA reads TGTGCCAGCAGTTACTCCAGGGAGGGGAGCAATCAGCCCCAGCATTTT. The V gene is TRBV6-5, the J gene TRBJ1-5; a weak D match, TRBD1 (5 bases). This CDR3 spans 16 amino acids. Looked up from germline, CDR1 is MNHEY and CDR2 is SVGAGI. V lost 0 bases, J lost 1 base, and 10 bases lay in between.

The chain combines TRBV6-6 with TRBJ2-3, with a possible D match to TRBD2 (5 bases). CDR3 length: 12 amino acids. Trimming took 4 bases from V and 5 from J, leaving 7 bases between them. CDR1 is MNHNY, CDR2 SVGAGI, per germline (reference sequence). CDR3 sequence (DNA): TGTGCCAGCAGTTGGACTGGAGATACGCAGTATTTT. Its protein is CASSWTGDTQYF.

The chain joins TRBV5-1 to TRBJ1-5; 7 bases fit TRBD1. J lost 2 bases, V lost 2 bases, and 4 bases had no gene match. The CDR3 loop spans 15 amino acids. CDR1 and CDR2 (germline): SGHRS, YFSETQ. This chain's CDR3 is CASSFTGVGNQPQHF. The CDR3 DNA follows: TGCGCCAGCAGCTTCACAGGGGTGGGCAATCAGCCCCAGCATTTT.

The chain couples TRBV15 to TRBJ1-4; D might be TRBD1 (5 bases). The length of the CDR3 is 17 residues. Per germline, CDR1 LNHNV and CDR2 YYDKDF (reference sequence). V gave up 0 bases and J gave up 8 bases, with 19 bases separating them. CDR3 nucleotides: TGTGCCACCAGCAGAGAAGTTCCTTGGGGGGAAGGGGAAAAACTGTTTTTT. Protein product: CATSREVPWGEGEKLFF.

The chain joins TRBV6-6 to TRBJ1-5; D is possibly TRBD1 (5 bases). V was cut by 0 bases and J by 3 bases, with 12 bases left in between. The germline gives CDR1 MNHNY, CDR2 SVGAGI (reference sequence). The CDR3 is 16 amino acids. CDR3 sequence reads: CASSYSGRGPNQPQHF. The CDR3 DNA follows: TGTGCCAGCAGTTACTCTGGGAGGGGCCCCAATCAGCCCCAGCATTTT.

The chain employs TRBV7-7 and TRBJ2-5; TRBD2 matches at 9 bases. This CDR3 has 18 amino acids. V shed 1 base, J shed 7 bases, and the junction held 16 bases outside the gene matches. Looked up from germline, CDR1 is SSHAT and CDR2 is FNYEAQ (reference sequence). In DNA form, the CDR3 reads TGTGCCAGCAGCTTAGAGGGTAGCGGGGGACCCGCGGAGGGGACCCAGTACTTC. Residues: CASSLEGSGGPAEGTQYF.

The chain joins TRBV7-9 to TRBJ1-2; no firm D call. Trimming took off 6 bases at V and 8 bases at J, with 13 bases between the two ends. The CDR3 totals 12 residues. The germline gives CDR1 SEHNR, CDR2 FQNEAQ (reference sequence). The CDR3 nucleotides are TGTGCCAGCAGGAGGCCGAGTGGAGGCTACACCTTC. Translated, it gives CASRRPSGGYTF.

The chain recombines TRBV2 with TRBJ2-7; TRBD1 is a possible D gene (8 bases). Trimming removed 4 bases at V and 5 bases at J, with 21 bases between. The germline V gene encodes CDR1 SNHLY and CDR2 FYNNEI. The CDR3 is made up of 16 amino acids. This CDR3 reads CASSVGVGQGGNEQYF. In nucleotides, the CDR3 is TGTGCCAGCAGTGTCGGGGTTGGACAGGGAGGGAACGAGCAGTACTTC.

The gene calls are TRBV27 and TRBJ2-7; D is possibly TRBD2 (6 bases). This CDR3 region has 14 residues. From germline, CDR1 is MNHEY and CDR2 SMNVEV (reference sequence). Trimming left V 4 bases short and J 9 bases short, with 19 bases between. The CDR3 here is CASSYVSGIRRQYF. Here the CDR3 DNA reads TGTGCCAGCAGTTATGTTAGCGGAATACGAAGGCAGTACTTC.

The table lists this clone with a count of one. The chain links TRBV23-1 to TRBJ1-1; TRBD1 might be the D (5 bases). TRBV23-1 is an ORF, and what it does is uncertain. The V end lost 2 bases, the J end lost 1 base, and 26 bases lay between the germline ends. The CDR3 is 20 amino acids. The CDR3 DNA follows: TGCGCCAGCAGTCAACTCCGACAGTATTGGATTTGTGGGCCGAACACTGAAGCTTTCTTT. Its translation: CASSQLRQYWICGPNTEAFF.

The rearrangement uses TRBV6-1 and TRBJ2-5; 11 bases match TRBD2. Unmatched junction bases numbered 3, after V lost 8 bases and J lost 1 base. The V gene's germline CDR1 is MNHNS and CDR2 SASEGT. The CDR3 sequence is 14 residues long. CDR3 sequence reads: CASGSGRAQETQYF. As DNA, the CDR3 is TGTGCCAGCGGTAGCGGGAGGGCCCAAGAGACCCAGTACTTC.

This sequence joins TRBV25-1 and TRBJ2-3; 9 positions match TRBD1. Germline CDR1 MGHDK, CDR2 SYGVNS. The trim removed 4 bases at V and 0 bases at J, leaving 2 bases unmatched. The CDR3 sequence is 15 residues long. CDR3 protein: CASSVGTGSTDTQYF. CDR3 DNA sequence: TGTGCCAGCAGTGTAGGGACAGGGAGCACAGATACGCAGTATTTT.

The chain carries TRBV6-5 and TRBJ1-1, with a possible D match to TRBD1 (5 bases). The CDR3 covers 11 residues. Germline lookup yields CDR1 MNHEY and CDR2 SVGAGI. The V end was cut by 6 bases, the J end by 7 bases, with 9 bases between. The CDR3, as DNA: TGTGCCAGCAGGGCAGGGTTTGAAGCTTTCTTT. As protein: CASRAGFEAFF.

The gene calls are TRBV5-3 and TRBJ2-7; D is uncertain. TRBV5-3 is an open reading frame, and its role is uncertain. Between the trimmed V and J ends, which lost 9 bases and 5 bases, there was a span of 9 bases. This CDR3 contains 10 residues. CDR3 DNA sequence: TGTGCCAATGAAGCTAACGAGCAGTACTTC. Residues: CANEANEQYF.

The CDR3 protein is CASSYPLYGYTF. CDR3 coding DNA: TGTGCCAGCAGTTATCCACTCTATGGCTACACCTTC. The chain uses TRBV6-6 and TRBJ1-2; D is unresolved. The CDR3 spans 12 residues. The germline CDR1 and CDR2 sequences are MNHNY and SVGAGI (reference sequence). Trimming cost V 3 bases and J 4 bases, with 6 bases left between them.

This clone has a handful of counts. The chain employs TRBV5-1 and TRBJ1-1; D remains ambiguous. The germline V gene encodes CDR1 SGHRS and CDR2 YFSETQ. V lost 0 bases to trimming and J lost 7 bases, with 10 bases between them. This CDR3 region has 13 residues. The CDR3 DNA follows: TGCGCCAGCAGCTTGGAAGATCAGTATGAAGCTTTCTTT. It encodes CASSLEDQYEAFF. Based on the CDR3 plus reference TRBV5-1 and TRBJ1-1, the full variable domain is KAGVTQTPRYLIKTRGQQVTLSCSPISGHRSVSWYQQTPGQGLQFLFEYFSETQRNKGNFPGRFSGRQFSNSRSEMNVSTLELGDSALYLCASSLEDQYEAFFGQGTRLTVV.

This chain uses TRBV7-6 with TRBJ2-2; maybe TRBD2 (7 bases). V was shortened by 0 bases and J by 5 bases, with 10 bases between the two germline ends. CDR3 length: 15 amino acids. Germline V gene lookup returns CDR1 SGHVS and CDR2 FNYEAQ. Here the CDR3 reads CASSLAGGGTGELFF. CDR3 nucleotide sequence: TGTGCCAGCAGCTTAGCAGGGGGAGGGACCGGGGAGCTGTTTTTT.

This clone was found once. The rearrangement links TRBV6-5 to TRBJ2-7; 10 bases map to TRBD1. The CDR3 totals 15 residues. V trimming: 5 bases; J trimming: 6 bases; junction bases outside the gene matches: 10. CDR1 and CDR2 (germline): MNHEY, SVGAGI. The CDR3 reads CASSTPGQGISEQYF. DNA for the CDR3: TGTGCCAGCAGTACCCCGGGACAGGGGATTTCCGAGCAGTACTTC.

The chain is built from TRBV2 and TRBJ1-2, with unresolved D. The V gene's germline CDR1 is SNHLY and CDR2 FYNNEI. This CDR3 region has 12 residues. Trimming left V 4 bases short and J 2 bases short, with 5 bases between. The CDR3 sequence is CASSGANYGYTF. The CDR3 DNA sequence: TGTGCCAGCAGTGGGGCGAACTATGGCTACACCTTC.

The V and J genes are TRBV19 and TRBJ2-5; no clear D. The V end lost 0 bases, the J end lost 2 bases, and 16 bases lay between the germline ends. This CDR3 region has 17 residues. The germline V gene encodes CDR1 LNHDA and CDR2 SQIVND (reference sequence). The CDR3 loop is CASSIDLRLAKQETQYF. For the CDR3, the DNA is TGTGCCAGTAGTATAGATCTGAGGTTAGCTAAGCAAGAGACCCAGTACTTC. The full variable domain, its missing parts supplied by reference TRBV19 and TRBJ2-5, is DGGITQSPKYLFRKEGQNVTLSCEQNLNHDAMYWYRQDPGQGLRLIYYSQIVNDFQKGDIAEGYSVSREKKESFPLTVTSAQKNPTAFYLCASSIDLRLAKQETQYFGPGTRLLVL.

This rearrangement joins TRBV5-1 to TRBJ2-2; TRBD2 is a possible D gene (8 bases). Trimming left V 7 bases short and J 0 bases short, with 13 bases between. The CDR3 spans 15 residues. Germline CDR1 reads SGHRS; CDR2 reads YFSETQ. The CDR3, as DNA: TGCGCCAGCCGGGAGGGGGCCGCGAACACCGGGGAGCTGTTTTTT. This gives the protein CASREGAANTGELFF.

This rearrangement joins TRBV5-6 to TRBJ1-5, with D maybe TRBD1 (5 bases). This CDR3 spans 14 amino acids. Germline CDR1 reads SGHDT; CDR2 reads YYEEEE. The V end was cut by 0 bases, the J end by 6 bases, with 10 bases between. In DNA, the CDR3 is TGTGCCAGCAGCTTGGGGGACTACGGTCAGCCCCAGCATTTT. It codes for CASSLGDYGQPQHF.

V and J are TRBV27 and TRBJ2-1; 11 nucleotides align to TRBD2. V lost 2 bases, J lost 6 bases, and 15 bases stayed unmatched. The CDR3 is 19 residues long. Germline V gene sequence: CDR1 MNHEY, CDR2 SMNVEV (reference sequence). CDR3 nucleotide sequence: TGTGCCAGCAGTTTAATAGGGGGTACTAGCGGGAGAATGGGCAATGAGCAGTTCTTC. It codes for CASSLIGGTSGRMGNEQFF.

This rearrangement joins TRBV20-1 to TRBJ2-5; D is perhaps TRBD2 (5 bases). This CDR3 region has 11 residues. In germline, CDR1 is DFQATT, CDR2 SNEGSKA (reference sequence). V was shortened by 0 bases and J by 11 bases, with 10 bases between the two germline ends. CDR3 in amino acids: CSARDRGGQYF. For the CDR3, the DNA is TGCAGTGCTAGAGATCGAGGAGGACAGTACTTC.

This chain links TRBV5-4 with TRBJ2-7; perhaps TRBD1 as D (6 bases). Trimming shortened V by 4 bases and J by 2 bases, and 16 bases separated the two germline ends. There are 15 residues in the CDR3. Germline CDR1 reads SGHNT; CDR2 reads YYREEE (reference sequence). The CDR3 coding sequence is TGTGCCAGCAGCCACTCTTTTGGACAGCCCTACGAGCAGTACTTC. Translation: CASSHSFGQPYEQYF.